The 27 T cell receptor beta chains below come from one sample, sequenced in a study of T cells in Graves' hyperthyroidism and ophthalmopathy. RNA transcripts yielded amplified TCR beta CDR3 regions. The HTBI primer set was used in a first-round RT-PCR of the TCR CDR3. TCRdb redid the calling of the multiplex PCR reads with MiXCR, one entry per CDR3 protein. Of about 360,000 distinct CDR3 sequences in the sample, around a sixth were seen once. The specimen was blood. The receptors come from a woman between 18 and 29 years old with Graves' hyperthyroidism that later progressed to Graves' ophthalmopathy.

This clonotype was recorded at least ten times. The CDR3 nucleotides are TGCGCCAGCTCCAGCCATCCGGACAGGCGAGAGCACACTGAAGCTTTCTTT. Its protein is CASSSHPDRREHTEAFF. V usage is TRBV5-1 and J usage is TRBJ1-1; 7 bases align to TRBD1. This CDR3 comprises 17 residues. V shed 7 bases, J shed 3 bases, and the junction held 18 bases outside the gene matches. Per germline, CDR1 SGHRS and CDR2 YFSETQ.

This clonotype was counted between two and nine times. The chain couples TRBV28 to TRBJ2-5; D assignment may be TRBD1 or TRBD2 (6 bases each). V was shortened by 6 bases and J by 5 bases, with 16 bases between the two germline ends. The CDR3 spans 14 residues. The germline V gene has CDR1 MDHEN and CDR2 SYDVKM. The CDR3 coding sequence is TGTGCCAGCAGAGGGAACAGGGAGGTGGAGACCCAGTACTTC. Its protein is CASRGNREVETQYF.

The rearrangement joins TRBV6-1 to TRBJ1-2; a possible D gene is TRBD1 (5 bases). CDR1 and CDR2 (germline): MNHNS, SASEGT. Trimming shortened V by 5 bases and J by 8 bases, and 24 bases separated the two germline ends. This CDR3 is built from 16 residues. CDR3 coding DNA: TGTGCCAGCAGTTTGAGCAGGGTTGACATTTTAAACGGCTACACCTTC. As protein: CASSLSRVDILNGYTF.

The rearrangement joins TRBV7-9 to TRBJ2-1; 11 positions match TRBD1. V trimming: 1 base; J trimming: 7 bases; junction bases outside the gene matches: 6. The CDR3 consists of 16 residues. The germline V gene has CDR1 SEHNR and CDR2 FQNEAQ (reference sequence). Here the CDR3 reads CASSLVGQGADNEQFF. CDR3 coding DNA: TGTGCCAGCAGCTTAGTAGGACAGGGGGCGGATAATGAGCAGTTCTTC.

This clonotype was observed at least ten times. The V call is TRBV12-3 or TRBV12-4, the J call TRBJ2-1; TRBD1 or TRBD2 may be the D gene (5 bases each). The CDR3 contains 16 residues. V was trimmed by 5 bases and J by 0 bases, leaving 14 bases between them. The CDR3 region is CASSPGTGSSYNEQFF. The DNA of the CDR3 is TGTGCCAGCAGTCCCGGGACGGGGAGCTCCTACAATGAGCAGTTCTTC.

Many counts were recorded for this clonotype. Germline and junction disagree at one end, which may indicate a read error. The rearrangement links TRBV28 to TRBJ2-1; no clear D gene. CDR1 is MDHEN, CDR2 SYDVKM, per germline. This CDR3 is built from 12 residues. CDR3 in DNA: TGTGCCAGCAGTTCCACCTACAGTGAGCAGTTCTTC. This sequence encodes CASSSTYSEQFF.

The chain uses TRBV20-1 and TRBJ1-5, with TRBD1 matching over 10 bases. This CDR3 has 18 residues. Unmatched junction bases numbered 13, after V lost 1 base and J lost 4 bases. Germline CDR1 DFQATT, CDR2 SNEGSKA (reference sequence). The CDR3 spells CSARAQRETGGGNQPQHF. The CDR3 DNA follows: TGCAGTGCTAGAGCTCAAAGGGAGACAGGGGGCGGGAATCAGCCCCAGCATTTT.

This clonotype has ten or more counts. V gene TRBV20-1 combines with J gene TRBJ2-1; 11 nucleotides line up with TRBD2. The CDR3 has 15 amino acids. The V and J ends lost 5 bases and 7 bases, in that order; junction bases with no gene match: 10. CDR1 DFQATT and CDR2 SNEGSKA come from the germline V gene (reference sequence). CDR3 region: CSALRLAGGLNEQFF. In nucleotides, the CDR3 is TGCAGTGCTCTTCGTCTAGCGGGAGGACTGAATGAGCAGTTCTTC.

The gene calls are TRBV2 and TRBJ1-3, with 7 bases fitting TRBD1. The CDR3 length is 16 residues. Germline CDR1 SNHLY, CDR2 FYNNEI. Trimming took 7 bases from V and 0 from J; bases not matched to a gene: 9. The CDR3 sequence: CASTPLGTVSGNTIYF. The CDR3 DNA reads as TGTGCCAGCACTCCCCTCGGGACAGTCTCTGGAAACACCATATATTTT.

The chain joins TRBV3-1 to TRBJ2-2; D is unclear. In germline, CDR1 is LGHDT, CDR2 YNNKEL (reference sequence). The V and J ends lost 1 base and 4 bases respectively, with 7 bases between them. The CDR3 is 14 amino acids. The chain's CDR3 is CASSQGPGTGELFF. In DNA form, the CDR3 reads TGTGCCAGCAGCCAAGGGCCCGGCACCGGGGAGCTGTTTTTT.

The chain combines TRBV28 with TRBJ1-5, with 7 bases identical to TRBD1. Germline assignment: CDR1 MDHEN and CDR2 SYDVKM. The CDR3 is 14 amino acids. Unmatched junction bases numbered 3, after V lost 2 bases and J lost 5 bases. CDR3 sequence: CASSLTTGYQPQHF. CDR3 in DNA: TGTGCCAGCAGTTTAACGACAGGGTATCAGCCCCAGCATTTT.

This chain joins TRBV20-1 and TRBJ1-1, with D possibly TRBD1 on 5 matching bases. The germline V gene encodes CDR1 DFQATT and CDR2 SNEGSKA (reference sequence). The CDR3 contains 15 residues. The V end was cut by 6 bases, the J end by 3 bases, with 20 bases between. The CDR3 DNA is TGCAGTGCCTTACAGGCTCAGCGAGGGTACACTGAAGCTTTCTTT. Protein sequence: CSALQAQRGYTEAFF.

This clonotype was seen ten or more times. The chain carries TRBV7-2 and TRBJ1-2; TRBD1 aligns across 7 bases. J was trimmed by 11 bases and V by 3 bases; bases with no gene match: 12. This CDR3 is built from 14 residues. CDR1 is SGHTA and CDR2 is FQGNSA in the germline V gene. In DNA, the CDR3 is TGTGCCAGCAGCTTGCCGGGACAGAAATGGAGGTACACCTTC. Its protein product is CASSLPGQKWRYTF.

This clonotype appeared a few times. The rearrangement links TRBV3-1 to TRBJ1-2, with 7 bases aligning to TRBD1. The V gene end was trimmed by 3 bases and the J gene end by 11 bases; junction bases not matched to a gene: 12. This CDR3 is 14 amino acids long. Germline-derived CDR1 and CDR2 are LGHDT and YNNKEL (reference sequence). As DNA, the CDR3 is TGTGCCAGCAGCCACGATACCCGGGCAGGGGGATACACCTTC. Its protein product is CASSHDTRAGGYTF.

This chain uses TRBV11-2 with TRBJ2-1, with TRBD2 identical over 9 bases. V lost 3 bases, J lost 5 bases, and 11 bases stayed unmatched. Germline CDR1 and CDR2: SGHAT and FQNNGV. The CDR3 loop spans 17 amino acids. CDR3 region: CASSLWDWTSDNNEQFF. In DNA form, the CDR3 reads TGTGCCAGCAGCTTGTGGGACTGGACTAGCGACAACAATGAGCAGTTCTTC.

This clonotype was seen a handful of times. The chain is built from TRBV6-1 and TRBJ1-5; D is ambiguous. Trimming stripped 5 bases from V and 6 bases from J, with 11 bases between. This CDR3 region has 13 residues. Germline V gene sequence: CDR1 MNHNS, CDR2 SASEGT. Written as DNA, the CDR3 is TGTGCCAGCAGTCCCGTAAAAGGTCAGCCCCAGCATTTT. Translating it yields CASSPVKGQPQHF.

This clonotype was seen at least ten times. The gene calls are TRBV24-1 and TRBJ2-7; D tentatively fits TRBD1 or TRBD2 (5 bases each). Germline V lookup: CDR1 KGHDR, CDR2 SFDVKD. Trimming removed 3 bases at V and 7 bases at J, with 15 bases between. The CDR3 covers 14 residues. The CDR3 region has the DNA TGTGCCACCAGTGATGGGACGGACTTGGGGGAGCAGTACTTC. This gives the protein CATSDGTDLGEQYF.

Turning to this clonotype: A much larger clone is a single base away; this may be a read error. The CDR3 does not close with the conserved phenylalanine or tryptophan, likely indicating a read error. V and J are TRBV27 and TRBJ2-7; no firm D call. From germline, CDR1 is MNHEY and CDR2 SMNVEV (reference sequence). Trimming stripped 2 bases from V and 2 bases from J, with 10 bases between. The CDR3 totals 14 residues. CDR3 in DNA: TGTGCCAGCAGTTTAAGTGGCTACCCCTACGAGCAGTACCTC. Its translation: CASSLSGYPYEQYL.

The genes are TRBV20-1 and TRBJ2-1; D unresolved. CDR1 is DFQATT, CDR2 SNEGSKA, per germline (reference sequence). V gave up 6 bases and J gave up 10 bases, with 10 bases separating them. The CDR3 sequence is 10 residues long. This chain's CDR3 is CSAGEWEQFF. The CDR3 nucleotides read TGCAGTGCGGGTGAGTGGGAGCAGTTCTTC.

This clonotype was seen ten or more times. CDR3 nucleotides: TGTGCCAGCAGCCGGAAGCGTCAGGGGGATTTTGGGCAGTACTTC. It yields the protein CASSRKRQGDFGQYF. This chain joins TRBV28 and TRBJ2-7; 7 positions agree with TRBD1. There are 15 residues in the CDR3. Germline V gene lookup returns CDR1 MDHEN and CDR2 SYDVKM. The V segment lost 6 bases and the J segment 9 bases; nucleotides outside the gene matches: 17. The variable domain in full, with the rest retrieved from reference TRBV28 and TRBJ2-7, is DVKVTQSSRYLVKRTGEKVFLECVQDMDHENMFWYRQDPGLGLRLIYFSYDVKMKEKGDIPEGYSVSREKKERFSLILESASTNQTSMYLCASSRKRQGDFGQYFGPGTRLTVT.

The rearrangement uses TRBV6-2 or TRBV6-3 and TRBJ1-1; D remains ambiguous. The CDR3 is made up of 16 amino acids. V was pared by 0 bases and J by 11 bases, with 22 bases between. Germline values: CDR1 MNHEY, CDR2 SVGEGT. CDR3 residues: CASSYSTRWEAVGAFF. In DNA, the CDR3 is TGTGCCAGCAGTTACTCGACCCGGTGGGAGGCCGTGGGGGCTTTCTTT.

Ten or more counts support this clonotype. The chain carries TRBV5-6 and TRBJ2-1, with 9 nucleotides matching TRBD2. The CDR3 loop spans 13 amino acids. The germline V gene has CDR1 SGHDT and CDR2 YYEEEE. V was pared by 0 bases and J by 8 bases, with 0 bases of the junction left unmatched. CDR3 sequence (DNA): TGTGCCAGCAGCTTGGTAGCGGGGGATGAGCAGTTCTTC. Translating it yields CASSLVAGDEQFF.

The genes are TRBV18 and TRBJ2-2, with 8 bases that match TRBD2. V lost 3 bases, J lost 2 bases, and 2 bases stayed unmatched. This CDR3 contains 15 residues. Germline V lookup: CDR1 KGHSH, CDR2 LQKENI. CDR3 nucleotide sequence: TGTGCCAGCTCACCGATAGCGGGAAACACCGGGGAGCTGTTTTTT. Protein: CASSPIAGNTGELFF.

This clonotype was recorded at least ten times. The chain uses TRBV7-9 and TRBJ1-4, with D perhaps matching TRBD1 (6 bases). The ends were cut back, 4 bases at V and 3 bases at J, with 9 bases in the middle. The CDR3 length is 14 residues. The germline V gene has CDR1 SEHNR and CDR2 FQNEAQ (reference sequence). The CDR3 is CASSSDSANEKLFF. CDR3 in DNA: TGTGCCAGCAGCTCGGACAGTGCTAATGAAAAACTGTTTTTT.

For this clonotype: A read error may explain this, as a much larger clone is one base away. This chain connects TRBV20-1 to TRBJ2-1; 8 bases are a match to TRBD2. CDR1 is DFQATT, CDR2 SNEGSKA, per germline (reference sequence). The CDR3 is 15 amino acids. For the CDR3, the DNA is TGCAGTGCTAGAGATGAGCGGGAGTACTACAATGAGCAGTCCTTC. Its protein is CSARDEREYYNEQSF.

This clonotype was counted ten times or more. The chain couples TRBV6-5 to TRBJ1-2, with D possibly being TRBD1 (6 bases). This CDR3 contains 16 residues. V lost 2 bases to trimming and J lost 3 bases, with 16 bases between them. Germline lookup yields CDR1 MNHEY and CDR2 SVGAGI. The CDR3 DNA follows: TGTGCCAGCAGTTACGGTTTGGACAGAACTGACTATGGCTACACCTTC. Translation: CASSYGLDRTDYGYTF.

This clonotype was counted between two and nine times. This chain joins TRBV5-4 and TRBJ2-1; the D gene is possibly TRBD2 (6 bases). The ends were cut back, 0 bases at V and 6 bases at J, with 13 bases in the middle. There are 15 residues in the CDR3. CDR1 is SGHNT and CDR2 is YYREEE in the germline V gene (reference sequence). The CDR3 nucleotides read TGTGCCAGCAGCTTGGTCTCTAGCGAAAGCAATGAGCAGTTCTTC. Protein: CASSLVSSESNEQFF.